In this sample, the clone carrying this TCR beta chain turned up many times. Its cognate antigen is unknown. This entry comes from a study of T cells in Graves' hyperthyroidism and ophthalmopathy. Study as a whole: The authors collected peripheral blood at initial diagnosis, before any treatment.

V gave up 1 base and J gave up 9 bases, with 10 bases separating them. Germline lookup yields CDR1 SGHAT and CDR2 FQNNGV. CDR3 length: 12 amino acids. Each diagnosis was grounded in clinical symptoms, serum thyroxine and TRAb, thyroid ultrasound, and orbital computed tomography. Cells are PBMCs isolated from approximately 9.2 ml of fresh blood. RNA transcripts were the template for amplifying TCR beta CDR3 regions. During a first-round RT-PCR of the TCR CDR3, the HTBI primer set was used. TCRdb re-derived calls from the multiplex PCR reads in MiXCR, one entry per CDR3 protein. The sample consists of around 760,000 distinct CDR3 sequences, 35% of them appearing once. Overall study results and limits: Expanded thyroid clonotypes (above 0.001) were mostly also found in blood.

The receptor comes from a middle-aged woman with Graves' hyperthyroidism. The sequenced material came from blood. V and J are TRBV11-2 and TRBJ2-7; no reliable D call. CDR3 region: CASSLGAVAQYF. CDR3 sequence (DNA): TGTGCCAGCAGCTTAGGGGCCGTGGCGCAGTACTTC.